This T cell receptor (beta chain) derives from a study of post-analysis software for immune sequencing data. Study results and limitations: Controls showed significantly higher normalized Chao1 diversity than did multiple sclerosis patients. A few TRBV segments appeared more often in patients than in controls, and TRBV5-6, TRBV5-1 and TRBV20-1 were among these. Same-batch preparations were strongly co-clustered by F measure.

Built from TCR beta cDNA, the libraries had unique molecular identifiers in them. TCRdb reanalysed the PCR reads using MiXCR and keeps one entry per CDR3 protein. The sample lists around 500,000 distinct CDR3 sequences, roughly 34% occurring once. Per germline, CDR1 SEHNR and CDR2 FQNEAQ (reference sequence). With 7 bases removed from V and 5 bases from J, the gap between germline ends came to 15 bases. The CDR3 covers 14 residues. Concerning this clonotype: Its matching antigen is unknown.

The rearrangement links TRBV7-9 to TRBJ2-1; D is unclear. This sequence originates from a girl under 18 with multiple sclerosis. The specimen was blood. CDR3 coding DNA: TGTGCCAGCACCCTCGCCGACCAGAACAATGAGCAGTTCTTC. Protein sequence: CASTLADQNNEQFF.